This passage covers 17 T cell receptor beta chains from one sample sequenced in a study of shared clonotypes between healthy human individuals. The naive CD8 subset, CD45RO-negative cells positively selected for CCR7, excluded terminally differentiated effector memory CD45RA+ cells. TCRdb's copy holds only in-frame clones and misses some; the assay was immunoSEQ multiplex PCR. The table records about 1,800,000 clones, about 95% of them present only once. Sequenced: naive CD8+ T cells sorted from blood. Every receptor here comes from a man aged 18 to 30 in good health.

This chain joins TRBV30 and TRBJ2-3, with D possibly TRBD2 on 7 matching bases. The germline V gene has CDR1 GTSNPN and CDR2 SVGIG (reference sequence). The CDR3 spans 14 residues. Trimming took 0 bases from V and 5 from J, leaving 12 bases between them. CDR3 nucleotide sequence: TGTGCCTGGAGTGTATCGGGGGGCGTAGATACGCAGTATTTT. It translates to CAWSVSGGVDTQYF.

The CDR3 loop is CASSYRRWGPGNQPQHF. In nucleotides, the CDR3 is TGTGCCAGTAGCTATAGACGTTGGGGGCCTGGAAATCAGCCCCAGCATTTT. The chain employs TRBV19 and TRBJ1-5; weak D call: TRBD1 (6 bases). V was trimmed by 6 bases and J by 4 bases, leaving 22 bases between them. The CDR3 length is 17 residues. Germline assignment: CDR1 LNHDA and CDR2 SQIVND (reference sequence).

This chain connects TRBV29-1 to TRBJ2-1; weak D call: TRBD2 (6 bases). Trimming removed 5 bases at V and 3 bases at J, with 23 bases between. Germline V gene sequence: CDR1 SQVTM, CDR2 ANQGSEA. The CDR3 runs 17 residues. Here the CDR3 DNA reads TGCAGCGTTCAAGGTGGGGTTTTAGCCGGGGGCTACAATGAGCAGTTCTTC. Translation gives CSVQGGVLAGGYNEQFF.

This chain uses TRBV29-1 with TRBJ2-2, with TRBD2 matching over 7 bases. Trimming at V came to 0 bases and at J to 0 bases, leaving 4 bases not matched to a gene. The CDR3 is made up of 16 amino acids. Germline V gene sequence: CDR1 SQVTM, CDR2 ANQGSEA. In nucleotides, the CDR3 is TGCAGCGTTGAAGATGGGGGAGGGACGAACACCGGGGAGCTGTTTTTT. Its protein product is CSVEDGGGTNTGELFF.

The gene calls are TRBV6-1 and TRBJ2-1; 10 nucleotides match TRBD2. This CDR3 region has 17 residues. The V segment lost 0 bases and the J segment 7 bases; nucleotides outside the gene matches: 9. Germline V gives CDR1 MNHNS, CDR2 SASEGT. The CDR3 sequence: CASSEAGAGGEGNEQFF. In DNA, the CDR3 is TGTGCCAGCAGTGAAGCAGGAGCGGGAGGGGAGGGAAATGAGCAGTTCTTC.

About this clone: The sample carries other DNA sequences with the same CDR3. V is TRBV2 and J is TRBJ2-7; D ambiguous. Trimming cost V 3 bases and J 5 bases, with 2 bases left between them. The CDR3 contains 10 residues. The germline V gene encodes CDR1 SNHLY and CDR2 FYNNEI. The CDR3 reads CASSEDEQYF. Written as DNA, the CDR3 is TGTGCCAGCAGTGAGGACGAGCAGTACTTC.

The gene calls are TRBV25-1 and TRBJ2-1; D uncertain. Trimming shortened V by 5 bases and J by 6 bases, and 8 bases separated the two germline ends. CDR1 is MGHDK, CDR2 SYGVNS, per germline. The CDR3 has 12 residues. The CDR3 loop is CASSPWGNEQFF. CDR3 bases: TGTGCCAGCAGTCCTTGGGGCAATGAGCAGTTCTTC.

The chain carries TRBV10-1 and TRBJ1-1, with 8 bases identical to TRBD1. The CDR3 is 14 amino acids. V trimming: 2 bases; J trimming: 6 bases; junction bases outside the gene matches: 5. CDR1 is WNHNN and CDR2 is SYGVQD in the germline V gene (reference sequence). The CDR3 region has the DNA TGCGCCAGCAGTGAGACAGGGGGTGAGGCTGAAGCTTTCTTT. Translated, it gives CASSETGGEAEAFF.

The V call is TRBV27, the J call TRBJ2-7, with 10 bases that match TRBD1. The V gene's germline CDR1 is MNHEY and CDR2 SMNVEV (reference sequence). The junction had 5 bases not matched to a gene; V was cut back by 4 bases and J by 2 bases. The CDR3 contains 15 residues. CDR3 residues: CASSYGTGAPYEQYF. CDR3 nucleotide sequence: TGTGCCAGCAGTTACGGGACAGGGGCGCCCTACGAGCAGTACTTC.

This chain joins TRBV4-1 and TRBJ1-1; TRBD1 matches 7 bases. V trimming: 5 bases; J trimming: 4 bases; junction bases outside the gene matches: 4. Looked up from germline, CDR1 is MGHRA and CDR2 is YSYEKL. The CDR3 consists of 13 residues. The CDR3, as DNA: TGCGCCAGCAGCATTGCAGGGGGCACTGAAGCTTTCTTT. Encoded protein: CASSIAGGTEAFF.

The V call is TRBV5-4, the J call TRBJ2-3, with a tentative D call TRBD2 (5 bases). CDR1 is SGHNT, CDR2 YYREEE, per germline (reference sequence). The CDR3 has 12 residues. Deletions cut 5 bases from V and 4 bases from J, with 8 bases between. CDR3 DNA: TGTGCCAGCAGTTCCGGGGCAGATACGCAGTATTTT. It codes for CASSSGADTQYF.

This clone was detected once. The chain recombines TRBV29-1 with TRBJ1-1, with a weak D call TRBD1 (6 bases). V lost 6 bases and J lost 1, with 12 bases in between. This CDR3 comprises 13 residues. From germline, CDR1 is SQVTM and CDR2 ANQGSEA. CDR3 in amino acids: CSVRGGANTEAFF. CDR3 nucleotide sequence: TGCAGCGTCCGGGGGGGGGCGAACACTGAAGCTTTCTTT.

This sequence joins TRBV6-1 and TRBJ2-7; D remains unclear. The CDR3 length is 15 residues. Germline assignment: CDR1 MNHNS and CDR2 SASEGT. The V end lost 2 bases, the J end lost 3 bases, and 14 bases lay between the germline ends. The CDR3 DNA sequence: TGTGCCAGCAGTGAATGGTGGGATCCCCTCTACGAGCAGTACTTC. Translating gives CASSEWWDPLYEQYF.

Notes on this clone: Other DNA sequences in this specimen translate into the identical CDR3. This sequence joins TRBV7-9 and TRBJ2-5; D is uncertain. The CDR3 extends over 14 amino acids. Trimming pared 6 bases from V and 3 bases from J, leaving 14 bases between. Germline CDR1 SEHNR, CDR2 FQNEAQ (reference sequence). The CDR3 is CASSPPLGEETQYF. The CDR3 region has the DNA TGTGCCAGCAGTCCGCCGCTCGGTGAAGAGACCCAGTACTTC.

Written as DNA, the CDR3 is TGTGCCAGCTATTTTGTGGTCAGGACCGAAGAGACCCAGTACTTC. This gives the protein CASYFVVRTEETQYF. The V call is TRBV2, the J call TRBJ2-5; D is uncertain. V shed 8 bases and J shed 3 bases, with 19 bases lying between them. CDR3 length: 15 amino acids. Germline V gene sequence: CDR1 SNHLY, CDR2 FYNNEI.

V is TRBV6-1 and J is TRBJ2-7; D remains ambiguous. V lost 0 bases and J lost 2, with 14 bases in between. The V gene's germline CDR1 is MNHNS and CDR2 SASEGT. The length of the CDR3 is 16 residues. This CDR3 is CASSEALAALPYEQYF. Here the CDR3 DNA reads TGTGCCAGCAGTGAAGCTTTGGCGGCTCTTCCCTACGAGCAGTACTTC.

The V gene is TRBV15, the J gene TRBJ1-5; a weak D match, TRBD1 (5 bases). Trimming shortened V by 7 bases and J by 6 bases, and 19 bases separated the two germline ends. CDR1 is LNHNV, CDR2 YYDKDF, per germline (reference sequence). CDR3 size: 15 residues. The CDR3 coding sequence is TGTGCCACCACGCTTCGGGGACTAGGGGTTCAGCCCCAGCATTTT. Translation gives CATTLRGLGVQPQHF. The complete variable domain, with remaining parts taken from reference TRBV15 and TRBJ1-5, reads DAMVIQNPRYQVTQFGKPVTLSCSQTLNHNVMYWYQQKSSQAPKLLFHYYDKDFNNEADTPDNFQSRRPNTSFCFLDIRSPGLGDTAMYLCATTLRGLGVQPQHFGDGTRLSIL.